What follows are 31 T cell receptor beta chains derived from one specimen sequenced in a study of OX40 agonist ivuxolimab in advanced cancers. Profiling relied on immunoSEQ multiplex PCR, and the TCRdb table lists in-frame clones only, not all of them. The repertoire holds approximately 37,000 clones, 89% seen once, with around 35% in the top ten. The sample here was CD4+ or CD8+ T cells sorted from blood, taken in a trial of the OX40 agonist ivuxolimab. The receptors come from an adult with an advanced solid tumor such as melanoma, head and neck, liver or kidney cancer.

The chain is built from TRBV7-8 and TRBJ2-5; 8 bases align to TRBD2. Germline lookup yields CDR1 SGHVS and CDR2 FQNEAQ. V was clipped by 4 bases and J by 5 bases; unmatched bases: 0. This CDR3 has 12 residues. CDR3 coding DNA: TGTGCCAGCAGCTCGGGGGGGGAGACCCAGTACTTC. Protein: CASSSGGETQYF.

The chain combines TRBV19 with TRBJ1-4; D is uncertain. This CDR3 has 14 residues. The germline V and J ends were trimmed by 4 bases and 4 bases, with 10 bases remaining between them. CDR1 LNHDA and CDR2 SQIVND come from the germline V gene (reference sequence). This CDR3 is CASSNGVGNEKLFF. DNA of the CDR3: TGTGCCAGTAGTAACGGAGTAGGTAATGAAAAACTGTTTTTT.

This clone was seen a single time. The genes are TRBV13 and TRBJ2-7; 13 bases match TRBD2. The CDR3 spans 16 residues. The V and J ends lost 0 bases and 3 bases, in that order; junction bases with no gene match: 2. The germline V gene encodes CDR1 PRHDT and CDR2 FYEKMQ (reference sequence). The CDR3 is CASSLGGLAGVYEQYF. In DNA form, the CDR3 reads TGTGCCAGCAGCTTAGGAGGACTAGCGGGAGTCTACGAGCAGTACTTC.

The chain couples TRBV5-6 to TRBJ2-7; D remains ambiguous. The CDR3 contains 13 residues. V lost 6 bases to trimming and J lost 4 bases, with 14 bases between them. CDR1 SGHDT and CDR2 YYEEEE come from the germline V gene. CDR3 in amino acids: CASTPPGLYEQYF. In nucleotides, the CDR3 is TGTGCCAGCACCCCGCCCGGCTTGTACGAGCAGTACTTC.

V is TRBV5-1 and J is TRBJ2-5; possible D gene TRBD2, 6 bases. TRBJ2-7 explains the end of the DNA better; the J call may be wrong. The germline V gene has CDR1 SGHRS and CDR2 YFSETQ. There are 15 residues in the CDR3. The CDR3: CASSLAWTNSYEQYF. The CDR3 DNA reads as TGCGCCAGCAGCTTGGCGTGGACTAACTCCTACGAGCAGTACTTC.

This clone was detected only a few times. This chain uses TRBV4-1 with TRBJ2-7; maybe TRBD1 (5 bases). This CDR3 spans 14 amino acids. The germline V gene encodes CDR1 MGHRA and CDR2 YSYEKL. V was trimmed by 6 bases and J by 3 bases, leaving 15 bases between them. The CDR3 reads CASSHTGDNYEQYF. CDR3 sequence (DNA): TGCGCCAGCAGTCATACAGGAGACAACTACGAGCAGTACTTC.

V usage is TRBV5-1 and J usage is TRBJ2-5; no clear D gene. The V gene's germline CDR1 is SGHRS and CDR2 YFSETQ. V shed 4 bases and J shed 1 base, with 8 bases lying between them. This CDR3 contains 13 residues. This CDR3 is CASSPNSQETQYF. CDR3 DNA sequence: TGCGCCAGCAGCCCAAACAGCCAAGAGACCCAGTACTTC.

The V gene is TRBV9, the J gene TRBJ2-7, with 7 bases fitting TRBD2. CDR1 and CDR2 (germline): SGDLS, YYNGEE. The CDR3 is made up of 14 amino acids. The trim removed 5 bases at V and 5 bases at J, leaving 10 bases unmatched. CDR3 bases: TGTGCCAGCAGTCCCCCCCAGCGGGGAGACGAGCAGTACTTC. As protein: CASSPPQRGDEQYF.

Details on this clone: The sample holds other DNA sequences that translate to the same CDR3. The genes are TRBV29-1 and TRBJ2-1; possibly TRBD1 for D (6 bases). Looked up from germline, CDR1 is SQVTM and CDR2 is ANQGSEA. V gave up 3 bases and J gave up 4 bases, with 7 bases separating them. The length of the CDR3 is 12 residues. CDR3 residues: CSVDGTYNEQFF. CDR3 coding DNA: TGCAGCGTTGACGGGACATACAATGAGCAGTTCTTC.

The CDR3 DNA sequence: TGTGCCAGCAGTGATCGACACTACAATGAGCAGTTCTTC. Residues: CASSDRHYNEQFF. The chain has TRBV25-1 and TRBJ2-1, with D unresolved. The CDR3 sequence is 13 residues long. CDR1 and CDR2 from the germline V gene are MGHDK and SYGVNS. Trimming shortened V by 3 bases and J by 3 bases, and 6 bases separated the two germline ends.

This clone showed up just a few times. A read error likely explains this, since a far larger clone differs by one base. The chain has TRBV4-1 and TRBJ2-7, with 9 bases fitting TRBD1. The CDR3 is made up of 18 amino acids. Germline CDR1 is MGHRA and CDR2 is YSYEKL. The junction had 12 bases not matched to a gene; V was cut back by 0 bases and J by 3 bases. CDR3 in amino acids: CASSQDILPGQGNYEQYF. CDR3 coding DNA: TGCGCCAGCAGCCAAGACATCCTCCCGGGACAGGGTAACTACGAGCAGTACTTC.

The chain is built from TRBV10-2 and TRBJ2-5; D gene uncertain. The assigned J gene may be wrong: the sequence end matches TRBJ2-7 better. The CDR3 spans 14 residues. Germline lookup yields CDR1 WSHSY and CDR2 SAAADI. CDR3: CASSESRSSYEQYF. The DNA for the CDR3 is TGCGCCAGCAGTGAGTCGCGGAGCTCCTACGAGCAGTACTTC.

The V gene is TRBV9, the J gene TRBJ1-3; perhaps TRBD1 as D (6 bases). V lost 3 bases, J lost 1 base, and 11 bases lay in between. The CDR3 extends over 15 amino acids. In germline, CDR1 is SGDLS, CDR2 YYNGEE. CDR3 nucleotide sequence: TGTGCCAGCAGCGACTACACAGGGTCTGGAAACACCATATATTTT. Its protein is CASSDYTGSGNTIYF.

The chain links TRBV11-3 to TRBJ2-7; no firm D call. Trimming cost V 0 bases and J 0 bases, with 9 bases left between them. The CDR3 has 15 amino acids. CDR1 and CDR2 from the germline V gene are SGHNT and YENEEA. The CDR3 sequence: CASSLDFGDSYEQYF. Written as DNA, the CDR3 is TGTGCCAGCAGCTTAGATTTTGGGGACTCCTACGAGCAGTACTTC. Looking up the rest from reference TRBV11-3 and TRBJ2-7 gives the full variable domain: EAGVVQSPRYKIIEKKQPVAFWCNPISGHNTLYWYLQNLGQGPELLIRYENEEAVDDSQLPKDRFSAERLKGVDSTLKIQPAELGDSAVYLCASSLDFGDSYEQYFGPGTRLTVT.

This rearrangement joins TRBV5-5 to TRBJ1-5; 8 bases match TRBD1. There are 14 residues in the CDR3. Trimming took 4 bases from V and 6 from J; bases not matched to a gene: 6. Germline values: CDR1 SGHKS, CDR2 YYEKEE (reference sequence). The CDR3 loop is CASSSGQGSQPQHF. In DNA form, the CDR3 reads TGTGCCAGCAGCAGCGGACAGGGAAGTCAGCCCCAGCATTTT.

CDR3 loop: CASSPTGAEQFF. Here the CDR3 DNA reads TGTGCCAGCAGCCCAACGGGGGCCGAGCAGTTCTTC. The rearrangement uses TRBV5-6 and TRBJ2-1; D is possibly TRBD1 or TRBD2 (6 bases each). Trimming cost V 4 bases and J 10 bases, with 12 bases left between them. The CDR3 contains 12 residues. Germline V lookup: CDR1 SGHDT, CDR2 YYEEEE.

This chain connects TRBV27 to TRBJ2-5; D is undetermined. The better agreement between TRBJ2-7 and the DNA end casts doubt on the J call. There are 13 residues in the CDR3. The germline V gene has CDR1 MNHEY and CDR2 SMNVEV (reference sequence). The chain's CDR3 is CASSLSESYEQYF. The CDR3 DNA follows: TGTGCCAGCAGTTTATCTGAATCCTACGAGCAGTACTTC.

This sequence joins TRBV5-1 and TRBJ2-3; D unresolved. The V end was cut by 3 bases, the J end by 4 bases, with 24 bases between. The CDR3 has 18 residues. CDR1 is SGHRS, CDR2 YFSETQ, per germline. The CDR3 loop reads CASSSTQEIHNQADTQYF. The CDR3 region has the DNA TGCGCCAGCAGCTCCACTCAGGAGATACACAATCAGGCAGATACGCAGTATTTT.

This chain connects TRBV9 to TRBJ2-7; maybe TRBD1 (8 bases). From germline, CDR1 is SGDLS and CDR2 YYNGEE. With 0 bases removed from V and 6 bases from J, the gap between germline ends came to 13 bases. This CDR3 is 14 amino acids long. This CDR3 is CASSVGTGGAEQYF. In nucleotides, the CDR3 is TGTGCCAGCAGCGTAGGAACAGGGGGGGCCGAGCAGTACTTC.

The chain uses TRBV28 and TRBJ2-1; 7 bases map to TRBD2. Trimming at V came to 8 bases and at J to 7 bases, leaving 8 bases not matched to a gene. In germline, CDR1 is MDHEN, CDR2 SYDVKM. The CDR3 sequence is 13 residues long. CDR3 protein: CASRPGSGNEQFF. In DNA, the CDR3 is TGTGCCAGCCGCCCGGGTAGCGGGAATGAGCAGTTCTTC.

The chain has TRBV29-1 and TRBJ1-2, with D possibly matching TRBD1 (6 bases). The V and J ends lost 3 bases and 4 bases respectively, with 15 bases between them. Germline V gene sequence: CDR1 SQVTM, CDR2 ANQGSEA. The CDR3 extends over 14 amino acids. CDR3 bases: TGCAGCGTTGATTGGTCAGGGGCTCTCTATGGCTACACCTTC. It yields the protein CSVDWSGALYGYTF.

The genes are TRBV5-6 and TRBJ2-2, with D tentatively TRBD1 (5 bases). The germline V gene has CDR1 SGHDT and CDR2 YYEEEE. The CDR3 is 15 amino acids. V was shortened by 4 bases and J by 4 bases, with 14 bases between the two germline ends. CDR3 protein: CASSLKTTVTGELFF. The CDR3 coding sequence is TGTGCCAGCAGCCTCAAGACGACAGTCACCGGGGAGCTGTTTTTT.

The CDR3 is CASSLRRGRTNEQFF. The CDR3 nucleotides read TGTGCCAGCAGCTTGAGGAGGGGGCGTACGAATGAGCAGTTCTTC. The chain carries TRBV5-5 and TRBJ2-1, with TRBD1 as a possible D gene (7 bases). Germline V gene sequence: CDR1 SGHKS, CDR2 YYEKEE (reference sequence). CDR3 length equals 15 residues. The V end lost 1 base, the J end lost 7 bases, and 15 bases lay between the germline ends.

This sequence joins TRBV27 and TRBJ2-1; 14 bases fit TRBD2. The CDR3 runs to 16 residues. V lost 4 bases, J lost 9 bases, and 8 bases stayed unmatched. CDR1 MNHEY and CDR2 SMNVEV come from the germline V gene (reference sequence). The CDR3 coding sequence is TGTGCCAGCAGTTCCGGGACTAGCGGGAGTCGGGGTGAGCAGTTCTTC. This gives the protein CASSSGTSGSRGEQFF.

J is TRBJ2-1 and V is TRBV30, with 10 bases that match TRBD2. The CDR3 runs 15 residues. With 0 bases clipped from V and 8 bases from J, the junction kept 7 bases outside the gene matches. Germline-derived CDR1 and CDR2 are GTSNPN and SVGIG (reference sequence). In nucleotides, the CDR3 is TGTGCCTGGAGTGTGGGGGGGCTAGCGGGAGATGAGCAGTTCTTC. It specifies CAWSVGGLAGDEQFF.

V is TRBV19 and J is TRBJ2-7, with 8 bases that match TRBD1. Germline loops: CDR1 LNHDA, CDR2 SQIVND (reference sequence). The V segment lost 1 base and the J segment 6 bases; nucleotides outside the gene matches: 8. The CDR3 is made up of 15 amino acids. The CDR3 DNA reads TGTGCCAGTAGTATAGGGAACAGGGGGGACGGCGAGCAGTACTTC. Its protein is CASSIGNRGDGEQYF.

The gene calls are TRBV18 and TRBJ2-1; D possibly corresponds to TRBD1 (6 bases). This CDR3 region has 17 residues. The V gene lost 4 bases and the J gene lost 2 bases, with 18 bases spanning the gap. Germline-derived CDR1 and CDR2 are KGHSH and LQKENI. The CDR3 region is CASSLRGGGHTYNEQFF. The CDR3 DNA is TGTGCCAGCTCACTTCGGGGTGGGGGCCACACCTACAATGAGCAGTTCTTC.

The chain links TRBV15 to TRBJ2-1; TRBD1 is a possible D gene (5 bases). The V and J ends lost 1 base and 8 bases respectively, with 12 bases between them. The CDR3 covers 14 residues. The germline CDR1 and CDR2 sequences are LNHNV and YYDKDF (reference sequence). Written as DNA, the CDR3 is TGTGCCACCAGCAGAGTTCGAAGGGGCGATGAGCAGTTCTTC. Translating gives CATSRVRRGDEQFF.

J is TRBJ2-3 and V is TRBV18; tentatively, D is TRBD2 (6 bases). The CDR3 runs to 14 residues. The V gene's germline CDR1 is KGHSH and CDR2 LQKENI. The CDR3 DNA follows: TGTGCGAGCCGAGAGGGAGGTGGCACAGATACGCAGTATTTT. It translates to CASREGGGTDTQYF. The whole variable domain, filled in from reference TRBV18 and TRBJ2-3, reads NAGVMQNPRHLVRRRGQEARLRCSPMKGHSHVYWYRQLPEEGLKFMVYLQKENIIDESGMPKERFSAEFPKEGPSILRIQQVVRGDSAAYFCASREGGGTDTQYFGPGTRLTVL.

The chain couples TRBV27 to TRBJ1-5, with D perhaps matching TRBD1 (5 bases). Germline-derived CDR1 and CDR2 are MNHEY and SMNVEV (reference sequence). V was trimmed by 7 bases and J by 4 bases, leaving 41 bases between them. CDR3 length: 23 residues. This CDR3 reads CASKPSPGGLGLNNDTTNQPQHF. CDR3 bases: TGTGCCAGCAAGCCATCCCCGGGGGGTCTGGGGCTCAACAACGACACGACAAATCAGCCCCAGCATTTT.

This chain joins TRBV7-9 and TRBJ2-5; TRBD1 agrees at 10 bases. CDR3 length equals 13 residues. The germline CDR1 and CDR2 sequences are SEHNR and FQNEAQ (reference sequence). With 7 bases clipped from V and 3 bases from J, the junction kept 2 bases outside the gene matches. CDR3 sequence: CASTGTGEETQYF. CDR3 coding DNA: TGTGCCAGCACCGGGACAGGGGAAGAGACCCAGTACTTC. The full variable domain, completed using reference TRBV7-9 and TRBJ2-5, is DTGVSQNPRHKITKRGQNVTFRCDPISEHNRLYWYRQTLGQGPEFLTYFQNEAQLEKSRLLSDRFSAERPKGSFSTLEIQRTEQGDSAMYLCASTGTGEETQYFGPGTRLLVL.